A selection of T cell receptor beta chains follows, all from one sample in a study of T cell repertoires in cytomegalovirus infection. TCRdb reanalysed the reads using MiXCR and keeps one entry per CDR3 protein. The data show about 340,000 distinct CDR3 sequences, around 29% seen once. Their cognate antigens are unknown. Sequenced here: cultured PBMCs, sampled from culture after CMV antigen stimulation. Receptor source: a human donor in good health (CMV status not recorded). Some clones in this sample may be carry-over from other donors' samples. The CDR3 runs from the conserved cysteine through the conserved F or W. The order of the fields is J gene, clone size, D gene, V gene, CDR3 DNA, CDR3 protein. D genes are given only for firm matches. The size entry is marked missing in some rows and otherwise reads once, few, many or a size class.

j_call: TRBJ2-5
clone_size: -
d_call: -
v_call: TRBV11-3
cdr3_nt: TGTGCCAGCAGCGCCCGTACCGGGATACAAGAGACCCAGTACTTC
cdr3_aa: CASSARTGIQETQYF

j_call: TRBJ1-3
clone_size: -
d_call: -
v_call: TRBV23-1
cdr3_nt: TGCGCCAGCAGTCAAAGATCGGGACGGAGCTCGAGCGGCACCATATATTTT
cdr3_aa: CASSQRSGRSSSGTIYF

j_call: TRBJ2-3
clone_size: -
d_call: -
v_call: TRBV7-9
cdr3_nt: TGTGCCAGCAGCGTAACCGGGAAGGGAGATACGCAGTATTTT
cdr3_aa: CASSVTGKGDTQYF

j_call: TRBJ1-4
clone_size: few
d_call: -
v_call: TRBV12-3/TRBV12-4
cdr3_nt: TGTGCCAGCAGTTTAGTTCCCCGGGGGGTAGTAACTAATGAAAAACTGTTTTTT
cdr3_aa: CASSLVPRGVVTNEKLFF

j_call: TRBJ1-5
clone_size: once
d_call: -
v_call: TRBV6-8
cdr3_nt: TGTGCCAGCAGTTACTCGAGGCGTCAGCCCCAGCATTTT
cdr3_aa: CASSYSRRQPQHF

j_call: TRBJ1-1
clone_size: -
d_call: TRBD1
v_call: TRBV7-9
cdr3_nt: TGTGCCAGCAGCCAATTCATGACAGGGAGGAACACTGAAGCTTTCTTT
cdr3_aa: CASSQFMTGRNTEAFF

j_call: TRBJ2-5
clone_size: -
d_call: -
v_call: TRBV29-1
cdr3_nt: TGCAGCGTTGAAGAGGGCAGAGGGGAGACCCAGTACTTC
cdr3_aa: CSVEEGRGETQYF

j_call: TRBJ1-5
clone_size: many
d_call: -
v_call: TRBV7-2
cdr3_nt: TGTGCCAGCAGCTTATCGCGCGGTCCCCAGCATTTT
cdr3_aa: CASSLSRGPQHF

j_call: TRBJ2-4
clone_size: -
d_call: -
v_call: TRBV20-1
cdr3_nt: TGCAGTGCCCCCTTACTAGCTCCGATTGGGAACATTCAGTACTTC
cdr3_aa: CSAPLLAPIGNIQYF

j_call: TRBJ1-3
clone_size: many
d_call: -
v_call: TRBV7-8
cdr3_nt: TGTGCCAGCAGCTTAGGAATACCGGGACGGCGCTCTGGAAACACCATATATTTT
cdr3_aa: CASSLGIPGRRSGNTIYF

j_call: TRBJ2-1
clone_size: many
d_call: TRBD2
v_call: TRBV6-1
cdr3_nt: TGTGCCAGCAGTCGACCGACTAGCGGGGGAGTATACTCCTACAATGAGCAGTTCTTC
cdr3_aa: CASSRPTSGGVYSYNEQFF

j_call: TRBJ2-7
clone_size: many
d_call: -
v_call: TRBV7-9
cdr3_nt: TGTGCCAGCAGCTTAAATTCCATTAACGAGCAGTACTTC
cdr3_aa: CASSLNSINEQYF

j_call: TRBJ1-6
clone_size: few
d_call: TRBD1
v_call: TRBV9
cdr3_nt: TGTGCCAGCAGCGTAGAGGACGTCGACAGGGCTAATTCACCCCTCCACTTT
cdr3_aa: CASSVEDVDRANSPLHF

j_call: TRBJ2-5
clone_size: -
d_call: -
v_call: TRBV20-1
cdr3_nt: TGCAGTGCTAGAGATCTGAGGGCGCCGGCAGAGACCCAGTACTTC
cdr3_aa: CSARDLRAPAETQYF

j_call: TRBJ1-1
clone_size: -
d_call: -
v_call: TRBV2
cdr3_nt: TGTGCCAGCAGTATCGGTGTGAGTCTGAACACTGAAGCTTTCTTT
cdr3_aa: CASSIGVSLNTEAFF

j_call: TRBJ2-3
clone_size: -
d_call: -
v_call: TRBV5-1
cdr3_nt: TGCGCCAGCAACCTAGGAGGGACTGCACTAGATACGCAGTATTTT
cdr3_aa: CASNLGGTALDTQYF

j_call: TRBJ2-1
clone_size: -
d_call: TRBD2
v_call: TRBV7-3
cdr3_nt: TGTGCCAGCAGCTTAATGGGACTAGCGGGAGTGCCGAGCTCCTACAATGAGCAGTTCTTC
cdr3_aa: CASSLMGLAGVPSSYNEQFF

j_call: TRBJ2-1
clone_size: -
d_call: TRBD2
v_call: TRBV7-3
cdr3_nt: TGTGCCAGCAGCGCTAGCGGGAGATCCTACAATGAGCAGTTCTTC
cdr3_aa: CASSASGRSYNEQFF

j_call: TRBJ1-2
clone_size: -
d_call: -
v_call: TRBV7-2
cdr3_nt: TGTGCCAGCAGCTTAGGGGGGAAAGGCGGCTACACCTTC
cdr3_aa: CASSLGGKGGYTF

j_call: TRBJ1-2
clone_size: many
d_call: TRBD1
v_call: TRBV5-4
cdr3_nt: TGTGCCAGCAGCTCACCCCCGGGACAGGGAAACTATGGCTACACCTTC
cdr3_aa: CASSSPPGQGNYGYTF

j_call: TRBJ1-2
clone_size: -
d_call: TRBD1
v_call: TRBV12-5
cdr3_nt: TGTGCTAGTGGTCCCCAAGACAGGGTAGACTATGGCTACACCTTC
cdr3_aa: CASGPQDRVDYGYTF

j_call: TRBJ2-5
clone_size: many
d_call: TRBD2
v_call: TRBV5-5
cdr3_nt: TGTGCCAGCAGCTTGGAGCTAGCGGGGGGGCGAGAGACCCAGTACTTC
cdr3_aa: CASSLELAGGRETQYF

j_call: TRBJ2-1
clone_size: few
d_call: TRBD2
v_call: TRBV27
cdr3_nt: TGTGCCAGCCCCAGCCTCACTAGCGGCCAGAGCTCCTACAATGAGCAGTTCTTC
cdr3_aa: CASPSLTSGQSSYNEQFF

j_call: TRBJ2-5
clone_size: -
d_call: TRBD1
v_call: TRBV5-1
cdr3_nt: TGCGCCAGCACCATCGGACAGGGAGGATACCAAGAGACCCAGTACTTC
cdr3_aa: CASTIGQGGYQETQYF

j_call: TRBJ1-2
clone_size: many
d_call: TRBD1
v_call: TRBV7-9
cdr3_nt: TGTGCCAGCAGCTTCCCCCCTTGGACAGGTGGGATCTATGGCTACACCTTC
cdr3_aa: CASSFPPWTGGIYGYTF

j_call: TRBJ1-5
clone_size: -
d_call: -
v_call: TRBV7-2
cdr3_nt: TGTGCCAGCAGCTTAGAGGTGGGGGGGCAGCCCCAGCATTTT
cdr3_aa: CASSLEVGGQPQHF

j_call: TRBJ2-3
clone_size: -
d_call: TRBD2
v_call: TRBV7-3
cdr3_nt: TGTGCCAGCAGCTTGACTAGCGGGTTCACAGATACGCAGTATTTT
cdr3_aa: CASSLTSGFTDTQYF

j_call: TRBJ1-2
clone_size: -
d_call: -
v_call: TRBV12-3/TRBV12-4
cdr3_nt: TGTGCCAGCAGTTTACGGGGGGCGGGATATGGCTACACCTTC
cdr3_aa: CASSLRGAGYGYTF

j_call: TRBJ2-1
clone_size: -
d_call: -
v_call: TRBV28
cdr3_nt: TGTGCCAGCAGTTTATACCCGTCCGCCGATGAGCAGTTCTTC
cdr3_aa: CASSLYPSADEQFF

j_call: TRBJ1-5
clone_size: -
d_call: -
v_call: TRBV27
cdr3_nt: TGTGCCAGCAGTTCCGAGGTGGGTCAGCCCCAGCATTTT
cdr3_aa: CASSSEVGQPQHF

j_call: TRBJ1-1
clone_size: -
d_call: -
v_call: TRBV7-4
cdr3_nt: TGTGCCAGCAGCTTAGAGGGTCGGGGGAACACTGAAGCTTTCTTT
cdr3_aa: CASSLEGRGNTEAFF

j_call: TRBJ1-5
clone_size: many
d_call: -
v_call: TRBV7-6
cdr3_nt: TGTGCCAGCAGCTTAGAGGGAGATAGCAATCAGCCCCAGCATTTT
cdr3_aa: CASSLEGDSNQPQHF

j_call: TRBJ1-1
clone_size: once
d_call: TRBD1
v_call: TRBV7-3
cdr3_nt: TGTGCCAGCAGCTTGACAGCTATGGGACAGAGCAACACTGAAGCTTTCTTT
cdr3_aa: CASSLTAMGQSNTEAFF

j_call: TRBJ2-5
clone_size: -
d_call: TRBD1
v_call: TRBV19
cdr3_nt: TGTGCCAGTAGAAGCGGACAGGGGAGAGAGACCCAGTACTTC
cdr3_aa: CASRSGQGRETQYF

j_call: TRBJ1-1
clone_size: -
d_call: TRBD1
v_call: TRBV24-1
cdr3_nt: TGTGCCACCCGACAGGGGGAACTGAACACTGAAGCTTTCTTT
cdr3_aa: CATRQGELNTEAFF

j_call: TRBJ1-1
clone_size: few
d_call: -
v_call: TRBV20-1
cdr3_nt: TGCAGTGCCTACTCCAGGGGTTCGAACACTGAAGCTTTCTTT
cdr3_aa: CSAYSRGSNTEAFF

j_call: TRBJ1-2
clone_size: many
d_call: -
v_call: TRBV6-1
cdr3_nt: TGTGCCAGCAGTGAAGCTACAAGAGGCTACACCTTC
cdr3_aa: CASSEATRGYTF

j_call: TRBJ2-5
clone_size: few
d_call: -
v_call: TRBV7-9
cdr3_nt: TGTGCCAGCACCCACGGAGGGGGTAAAGAGACCCAGTACTTC
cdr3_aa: CASTHGGGKETQYF

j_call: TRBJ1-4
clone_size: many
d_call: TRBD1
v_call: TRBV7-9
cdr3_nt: TGTGCCAGCAGCCGGACAGGCATTAATGAAAAACTGTTTTTT
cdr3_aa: CASSRTGINEKLFF

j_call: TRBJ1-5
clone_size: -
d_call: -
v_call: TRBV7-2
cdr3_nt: TGTGCCAGCAGCATTAGGGGTGGCAATCAGCCCCAGCATTTT
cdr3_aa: CASSIRGGNQPQHF

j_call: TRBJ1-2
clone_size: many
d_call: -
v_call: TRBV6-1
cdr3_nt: TGTGCCAGCAATAGGCAACAGGGCTATGGCTACACCTTC
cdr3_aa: CASNRQQGYGYTF

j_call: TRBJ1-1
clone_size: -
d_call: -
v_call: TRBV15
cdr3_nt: TGTGCCACCAGCAGAGTGGCAACGAACACTGAAGCTTTCTTT
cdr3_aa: CATSRVATNTEAFF

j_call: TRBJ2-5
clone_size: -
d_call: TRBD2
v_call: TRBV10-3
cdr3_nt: TGTGCCATCAGGGGACTAGCGGGAGTCGGAGAGACCCAGTACTTC
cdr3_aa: CAIRGLAGVGETQYF

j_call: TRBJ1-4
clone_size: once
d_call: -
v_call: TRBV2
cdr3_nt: TGTGCCAGCAGTGTTCTTGGGGAAAAACTGTTTTTT
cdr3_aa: CASSVLGEKLFF

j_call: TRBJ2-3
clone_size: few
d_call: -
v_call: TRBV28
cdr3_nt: TGTGCCAGCAGTTCAACAGGGTTTTTGACAGATACGCAGTATTTT
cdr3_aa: CASSSTGFLTDTQYF

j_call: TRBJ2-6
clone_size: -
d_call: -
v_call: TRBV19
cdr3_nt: TGTGCCAGTACGTGGGTGAGTGGTTCTGCAGGGGCCAACGTCCTGACTTTC
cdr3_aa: CASTWVSGSAGANVLTF

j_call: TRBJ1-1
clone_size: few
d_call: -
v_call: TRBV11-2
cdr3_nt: TGTGCCAGCAGCGGGAATCGGGGGTATGAGGCTTTCTTT
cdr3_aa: CASSGNRGYEAFF

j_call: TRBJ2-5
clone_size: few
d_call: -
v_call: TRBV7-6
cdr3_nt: TGTGCCAGCAGCCACGGTCGTATGACGGAACAAGAGACCCAGTACTTC
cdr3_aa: CASSHGRMTEQETQYF

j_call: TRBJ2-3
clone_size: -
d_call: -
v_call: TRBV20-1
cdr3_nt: TGCAGTGCTAGTGGGCTACTCCCAGATACGCAGTATTTT
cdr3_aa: CSASGLLPDTQYF

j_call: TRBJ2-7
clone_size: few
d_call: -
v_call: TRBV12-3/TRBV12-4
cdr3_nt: TGTGCCAGCAGCCCAAGGGACAATTACGAGCAGTACTTC
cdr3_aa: CASSPRDNYEQYF

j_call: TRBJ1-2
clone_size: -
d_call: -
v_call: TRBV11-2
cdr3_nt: TGTGCCAGCAGCTTAGATCTGGGGGGGGTCGGTGGCTACACCTTC
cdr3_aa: CASSLDLGGVGGYTF

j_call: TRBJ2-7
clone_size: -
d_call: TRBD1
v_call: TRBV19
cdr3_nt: TGTGCCAGTACCCCGCAGGGGGCCTACGAGCAGTACTTC
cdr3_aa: CASTPQGAYEQYF

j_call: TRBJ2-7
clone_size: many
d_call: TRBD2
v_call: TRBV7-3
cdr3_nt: TGTGCCAGCAGCGTAACTAGCGGAAGCTACGAGCAGTACTTC
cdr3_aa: CASSVTSGSYEQYF

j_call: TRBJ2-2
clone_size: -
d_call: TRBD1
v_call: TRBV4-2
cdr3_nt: TGTGCCAGCAGCCCAGGGGGCATTGGGACCGGGGAGCTGTTTTTT
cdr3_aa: CASSPGGIGTGELFF

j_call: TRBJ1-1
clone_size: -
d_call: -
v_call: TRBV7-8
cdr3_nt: TGTGCCAGCAAAAAAGGAGCTATTAACACTGAAGCTTTCTTT
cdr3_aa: CASKKGAINTEAFF

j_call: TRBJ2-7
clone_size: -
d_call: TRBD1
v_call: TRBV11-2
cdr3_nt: TGTGCCAGCAGCCGAACCGGGACAGGGGACTACGAGCAGTACTTC
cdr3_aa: CASSRTGTGDYEQYF

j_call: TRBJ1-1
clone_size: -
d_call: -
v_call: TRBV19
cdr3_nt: TGTGCCTCACAGGGAGTGGACACTGAAGCTTTCTTT
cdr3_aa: CASQGVDTEAFF

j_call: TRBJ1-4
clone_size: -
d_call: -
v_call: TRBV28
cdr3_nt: TGTGCCAGCAGTTTGTCCGTGATGCGGGGCCAGGGTGAAAAACTGTTTTTT
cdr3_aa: CASSLSVMRGQGEKLFF

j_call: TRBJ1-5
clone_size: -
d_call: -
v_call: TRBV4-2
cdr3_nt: TGTGCCAGCAGCCAAGATGGGGCAAGGGACAATCAGCCCCAGCATTTT
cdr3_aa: CASSQDGARDNQPQHF

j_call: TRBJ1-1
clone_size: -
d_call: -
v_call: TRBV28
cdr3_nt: TGTGCCAGCAGTTTAGCGGGGTTTGATGCTGAAGCTTTCTTT
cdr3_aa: CASSLAGFDAEAFF